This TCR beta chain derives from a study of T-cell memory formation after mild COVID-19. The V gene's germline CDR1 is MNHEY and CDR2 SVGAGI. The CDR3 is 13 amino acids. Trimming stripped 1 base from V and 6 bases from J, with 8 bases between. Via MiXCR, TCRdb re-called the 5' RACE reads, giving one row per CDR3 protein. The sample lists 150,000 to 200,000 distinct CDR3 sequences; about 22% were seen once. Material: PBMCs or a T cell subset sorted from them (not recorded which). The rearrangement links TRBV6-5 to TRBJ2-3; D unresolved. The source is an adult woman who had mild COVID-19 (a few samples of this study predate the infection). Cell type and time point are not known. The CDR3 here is CASSYFSGDTQYF. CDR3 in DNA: TGTGCCAGCAGTTACTTTAGTGGGGATACGCAGTATTTT.